The following is a T cell receptor (beta chain) sequence with its context. Its matching antigen is unknown. These data belong to a study of T cell repertoires in cytomegalovirus infection. At the level of the study: CMV infection together with matching HLA type was indicated by public TCR beta signatures.

TCRdb passed the reads through MiXCR, listing each CDR3 protein once. Of roughly 700,000 distinct CDR3 sequences listed, roughly a third are singletons. General study findings and limits: HLA-C-restricted CMV clonotypes gave the most frequent clonotype in two of eight donors. Identification of carriers of CMV plus the relevant HLA was performed using cumulative public TCR beta family frequency.

V was pared by 5 bases and J by 0 bases, with 16 bases between. In germline, CDR1 is SGHAT, CDR2 FQNNGV. CDR3 length equals 16 residues. The clonotype was recovered from a human donor in good health (CMV status not recorded). Some clones in this sample may be carry-over from other donors' samples. This chain connects TRBV11-2 to TRBJ1-1, with a tentative D call TRBD1 (6 bases). The sequencing used cultured PBMCs, collected from culture after CMV antigen stimulation. The CDR3 loop is CASSQPRGQMNTEAFF. The CDR3 nucleotides read TGTGCCAGCAGCCAACCAAGGGGACAAATGAACACTGAAGCTTTCTTT.